The T cell receptor beta chain described here comes from a study of cytomegalovirus exposure and HLA in healthy donors. Study context: Approximately 77 million unique TCRs from HLA-typed donors were held in an early release of data.

Primers: 60 Vbeta forward and 13 Jbeta reverse. Authors' methods: Later reanalysis found 70 million to 95 million unique TCR beta chains, around 9.9 million of them shared. Sequencing was performed with immunoSEQ multiplex PCR; in TCRdb, only in-frame clones are kept and a portion is missing. Clone size and V and J calls were adopted from that table, with D and trimming inferred from the DNA. The data show 72,000 or so clones, around 74% seen once. This clone showed up just a few times. This CDR3 comprises 16 residues. Per the germline V gene, CDR1 is SNHLY and CDR2 is FYNNEI. V lost 5 bases, J lost 8 bases, and 7 bases stayed unmatched. Healthy bone marrow donors made up the donor group.

Source material: PBMCs. The sequence was collected from a woman younger than 45 in good health and CMV-seropositive. J is TRBJ2-2 and V is TRBV2; TRBD2 aligns across 14 bases. The CDR3 loop reads CASSLRLAGGPGELFF. CDR3 DNA sequence: TGTGCCAGCAGTCTAAGACTAGCGGGAGGGCCTGGGGAGCTGTTTTTT.